This T cell receptor (beta chain) was sequenced for a study of blood T cells in healthy people across ages. The CDR3 contains 17 residues. Trimming removed 3 bases from V and 11 bases from J, with 28 bases in between. Germline loops: CDR1 KGHSH, CDR2 LQKENI. General study points: Long-lived donors had more naive CD4+ cells and higher diversity than aged donors.

With regard to this clonotype: Antigen unknown.

Collection of roughly 9.8 milliliters of peripheral blood was performed for each donor. Then a second PCR, running roughly 7 to 11 cycles, was carried out with a sample-barcoded 5' primer and a J-beta primer mix. TCRdb re-called the 5' RACE reads with MiXCR, one entry per CDR3 protein. The repertoire holds about 1 million distinct CDR3 sequences, with over 35% as singletons. The TCR sequence derives from a woman in her sixties in good health. The sequenced material came from blood. V is TRBV18 and J is TRBJ2-5, with a weak D call TRBD2 (6 bases). The CDR3: CASSPRWRGQYYNEQYF. For the CDR3, the DNA is TGTGCCAGCTCACCCCGGTGGCGGGGCCAGTACTACAATGAGCAGTACTTC.